This T cell receptor beta chain was recovered during a study of CD8 T cells in Susac syndrome. The multiple sclerosis control group comprised treatment-naive patients with stable or active relapsing-remitting disease. The V and J ends lost 4 bases and 1 base respectively, with 13 bases between them. The CDR3 loop spans 15 amino acids. Germline CDR1 is SGDLS and CDR2 is YYNGEE. An amount of RNA that ranged from roughly 0.5 to 1 ug was reverse transcribed with random hexamers. By means of immunoSEQ multiplex PCR, TCR beta CDR3 spanning 54 Vbeta and 13 Jbeta underwent amplification. TCRdb recomputed calls from the immunoSEQ multiplex PCR reads with MiXCR, one row per CDR3 protein. This sample has under 200,000 distinct CDR3 sequences, with 85% to 95% found just once.

What was sequenced was CD8+ T cells from PBMCs. This receptor was identified in a human donor with multiple sclerosis. This rearrangement joins TRBV9 to TRBJ2-3; D is possibly TRBD2 (5 bases). This chain's CDR3 is CASSRTGYGTDTQYF. The CDR3 bases are TGTGCCAGCAGCCGGACGGGGTATGGCACAGATACGCAGTATTTT.